The 3 T cell receptor beta chains in this list originate from one sample, sequenced in a study of identifying expanded T cells in peripheral blood (dated 2019 in TCRdb). Libraries were built with the immunoSEQ multiplex PCR assay. TCRdb retrieved this table from immuneACCESS and kept in-frame rearrangements only. Not all clones are present; in checked studies, unresolved V genes account for under half, and no reason is known for the remainder. The sample yields some 97,000 clones; about 90% were counted once. The ten largest account for about 6% of the sample. Sequencing was done on a sample of blood. The source is a person aged 18 to 75 in good health.

This clone was seen just once. V gene TRBV30 combines with J gene TRBJ1-4, with 9 bases matching TRBD1. CDR3 length equals 14 residues. Looked up from germline, CDR1 is GTSNPN and CDR2 is SVGIG (reference sequence). The trim removed 0 bases at V and 6 bases at J, leaving 2 bases unmatched. Written as DNA, the CDR3 is TGTGCCTGGAGTGTACAGGGGGCGGATGAAAAACTGTTTTTT. Translating it yields CAWSVQGADEKLFF.

The V and J genes are TRBV7-9 and TRBJ1-1, with 9 positions matching TRBD1. The length of the CDR3 is 14 residues. Losses at the gene ends were 1 base for V and 14 bases for J; bases not matched to a gene: 11. CDR1 and CDR2 (germline): SEHNR, FQNEAQ (reference sequence). This CDR3 is CASSLDSPTGGWFF. The DNA of the CDR3 is TGTGCCAGCAGCTTAGATTCCCCCACAGGGGGCTGGTTCTTT.

The gene calls are TRBV7-3 and TRBJ2-1; the match to TRBD2 covers 10 bases. The V segment lost 6 bases and the J segment 10 bases; nucleotides outside the gene matches: 12. CDR1 and CDR2 from the germline V gene are SGHTA and FQGTGA. The CDR3 contains 15 residues. The CDR3 spells CASRRTSGPTGEQFF. Here the CDR3 DNA reads TGTGCCAGCAGGAGGACTAGCGGACCTACCGGAGAGCAGTTCTTC.